These T cell receptor beta chains were read from a single sample in a study of OX40 agonist ivuxolimab in advanced cancers. Sequenced by immunoSEQ multiplex PCR; TCRdb stores in-frame clones only, minus some. The sample has around 50,000 clones, about 79% seen once. The sample was CD4+ or CD8+ T cells sorted from blood, taken in a trial of the OX40 agonist ivuxolimab. The receptors derive from an adult with an advanced solid tumor such as melanoma, head and neck, liver or kidney cancer. Both conserved end residues are part of each CDR3. A D gene is named only where the DNA matches it firmly. Clone size is given for some rows only: seen once, a few or many times, or a class if the clone is expanded.

TRBJ2-7 TRBV5-4 TRBD2 NA CASSLGLAGGYEQYF TGTGCCAGCAGCTTGGGACTAGCGGGAGGTTACGAGCAGTACTTC
TRBJ2-5 TRBV7-9 TRBD2 NA CASSSGLPSGETQYF TGTGCCAGCAGCTCGGGACTACCGTCGGGGGAGACCCAGTACTTC
TRBJ1-2 TRBV9 NA NA CASSVLGVGRSNYGYTF TGTGCCAGCAGCGTATTGGGGGTCGGGCGGTCTAACTATGGCTACACCTTC
TRBJ1-1 TRBV4-1 NA NA CASSQDRTNTEAFF TGCGCCAGCAGCCAAGATCGCACGAACACTGAAGCTTTCTTT
TRBJ2-4 TRBV5-1 TRBD2 NA CASSPYSGKPIPNIQYF TGCGCCAGCAGCCCCTATAGCGGGAAACCTATTCCAAACATTCAGTACTTC
TRBJ2-7 TRBV9 NA once CASSVAQSSYEQYF TGTGCCAGCAGCGTAGCGCAGAGCTCCTACGAGCAGTACTTC
TRBJ2-3 TRBV10-2 NA NA CASSGDTGATQYF TGCGCCAGCAGTGGGGATACCGGGGCTACGCAGTATTTT
TRBJ2-5 TRBV30 NA NA CAWSAPGRPLGETQYF TGTGCCTGGAGTGCCCCGGGACGGCCCCTGGGAGAGACCCAGTACTTC
TRBJ1-5 TRBV12-1 NA NA CASSLQQIQVPIGYGNQPQHF TGTGCCAGCAGCTTACAACAAATCCAGGTCCCAATAGGGTACGGCAATCAGCCCCAGCATTTT
TRBJ2-1 TRBV6-5 NA few CASSSHLGSSYNEQFF TGTGCCAGCAGTTCCCACCTAGGGAGCTCCTACAATGAGCAGTTCTTC
TRBJ2-7 TRBV6-1 TRBD1 NA CASSEVQGAIGEQYF TGTGCCAGCAGTGAAGTACAGGGGGCGATAGGCGAGCAGTACTTC
TRBJ2-7 TRBV6-5 TRBD1 NA CASSYSRGQIYGQYF TGTGCCAGCAGTTACTCTCGGGGACAGATCTACGGGCAGTACTTC
TRBJ2-7 TRBV5-1 NA large CASSFGQGQGGQYF TGCGCCAGCAGCTTTGGGCAGGGACAAGGGGGGCAGTACTTC
TRBJ2-1 TRBV30 TRBD2 NA CAGLAGGNEQFF TGTGCCGGGCTAGCGGGAGGGAATGAGCAGTTCTTC
TRBJ1-3 TRBV19 NA NA CASSIYGNSGNTIYF TGTGCCAGTAGTATATACGGAAACTCTGGAAACACCATATATTTT